One and the same sample provided the 32 T cell receptor beta chains below, sequenced in a study of graft-versus-host responses after intestinal transplantation. Data came from immunoSEQ multiplex PCR; TCRdb stores just in-frame clones and leaves some out. The table has about 40,000 clones, about 89% seen once. Sample: PBMCs, taken 300 to 330 days after intestinal transplant. The source is a human patient who received an intestinal transplant, so some T cells may come from the graft donor.

This clone was observed once. V gene TRBV5-1 combines with J gene TRBJ2-1; 8 nucleotides align to TRBD2. Germline assignment: CDR1 SGHRS and CDR2 YFSETQ. This CDR3 spans 15 amino acids. Trimming at V came to 0 bases and at J to 8 bases, leaving 7 bases not matched to a gene. DNA for the CDR3: TGCGCCAGCAGCTTGGAGAGCGGGAGATGGGATGAGCAGTTCTTC. It is translated as CASSLESGRWDEQFF.

V gene TRBV9 combines with J gene TRBJ2-3; 7 bases are shared with TRBD2. Germline lookup yields CDR1 SGDLS and CDR2 YYNGEE. The CDR3 is 18 residues long. With V trimmed by 0 bases and J by 2 bases, 12 bases remained unmatched. CDR3 DNA sequence: TGTGCCAGCAGCGTAGGAAGGAGGACTAGTCAGTACACAGATACGCAGTATTTT. Translated: CASSVGRRTSQYTDTQYF.

A single count supports this clone. This chain uses TRBV6-5 with TRBJ1-1, with D unresolved. Trimming stripped 8 bases from V and 0 bases from J, with 13 bases between. Germline V gene data show CDR1 as MNHEY and CDR2 as SVGAGI. CDR3 size: 14 residues. The CDR3 spells CASGSQSMNTEAFF. The CDR3 nucleotides are TGTGCCAGCGGATCTCAGTCAATGAACACTGAAGCTTTCTTT.

The chain employs TRBV6-6 and TRBJ2-7; no clear D gene. V lost 6 bases to trimming and J lost 3 bases, with 18 bases between them. The CDR3 is 15 amino acids. In germline, CDR1 is MNHNY, CDR2 SVGAGI (reference sequence). The chain's CDR3 is CASSALRIDRYEQYF. The CDR3 DNA reads as TGTGCCAGCAGCGCCCTGAGGATCGACCGCTACGAGCAGTACTTC.

The chain uses TRBV4-1 and TRBJ2-5, with D tentatively TRBD1 (5 bases). The J call could be wrong; TRBJ2-7 is a better fit for the DNA end. The CDR3 sequence is 14 residues long. Germline CDR1 and CDR2: MGHRA and YSYEKL. This chain's CDR3 is CASSQVTGSYEQYF. The CDR3 region has the DNA TGCGCCAGCAGCCAAGTTACAGGTTCCTACGAGCAGTACTTC.

V and J are TRBV15 and TRBJ1-2; D is ambiguous. From germline, CDR1 is LNHNV and CDR2 YYDKDF (reference sequence). The CDR3 runs 14 residues. V lost 0 bases and J 0 bases, leaving 5 bases between the germline ends. CDR3 DNA sequence: TGTGCCACCAGCAGAGAAACAGCTAACTATGGCTACACCTTC. Protein product: CATSRETANYGYTF.

The V call is TRBV5-1, the J call TRBJ2-3; perhaps TRBD2 as D (5 bases). Germline lookup yields CDR1 SGHRS and CDR2 YFSETQ. V lost 6 bases, J lost 4 bases, and 12 bases lay in between. This CDR3 contains 13 residues. The CDR3 nucleotides are TGCGCCAGCATGAGGGAGTTAGCAGATACGCAGTATTTT. Translated, it gives CASMRELADTQYF.

The chain employs TRBV6-5 and TRBJ2-7; tentative D call: TRBD2 (5 bases). The germline CDR1 and CDR2 sequences are MNHEY and SVGAGI. The ends were cut back, 5 bases at V and 3 bases at J, with 8 bases in the middle. The length of the CDR3 is 12 residues. The CDR3 spells CASSELGYEQYF. CDR3 in DNA: TGTGCCAGCAGTGAACTAGGCTACGAGCAGTACTTC.

The chain employs TRBV10-3 and TRBJ2-5; 10 bases fit TRBD2. Germline V gene data show CDR1 as ENHRY and CDR2 as SYGVKD. V lost 3 bases, J lost 4 bases, and 5 bases stayed unmatched. The CDR3 has 15 residues. The CDR3, as DNA: TGTGCCATCAGTGAACCGGCTAGCGGGGGAGAGACCCAGTACTTC. It codes for CAISEPASGGETQYF.

This chain joins TRBV4-2 and TRBJ2-2; weak D call: TRBD2 (5 bases). V lost 4 bases, J lost 2 bases, and 20 bases lay in between. The germline V gene encodes CDR1 LGHNA and CDR2 YNFKEQ. The CDR3 runs 18 residues. CDR3 in amino acids: CASSRSASRTGNTGELFF. CDR3 in DNA: TGTGCCAGCAGCCGGTCGGCGTCAAGGACGGGAAACACCGGGGAGCTGTTTTTT.

The CDR3 loop reads CASSLGQGFEAFF. CDR3 sequence (DNA): TGCGCCAGCAGCCTTGGACAGGGGTTTGAAGCTTTCTTT. The chain uses TRBV5-1 and TRBJ1-1, with TRBD1 matching 9 bases. With V trimmed by 4 bases and J by 7 bases, 5 bases remained unmatched. The CDR3 is made up of 13 amino acids. The germline V gene encodes CDR1 SGHRS and CDR2 YFSETQ.

This clone was seen once. This chain uses TRBV6-4 with TRBJ1-1, with D unresolved. The length of the CDR3 is 13 residues. V gave up 0 bases and J gave up 2 bases, with 4 bases separating them. Germline V gives CDR1 MRHNA, CDR2 SNTAGT. In DNA, the CDR3 is TGTGCCAGCAGTGACTCGGACAACACTGAAGCTTTCTTT. It encodes CASSDSDNTEAFF.

This chain links TRBV6-1 with TRBJ1-1; no clear D gene. V lost 6 bases, J lost 3 bases, and 11 bases lay in between. The CDR3 totals 13 residues. CDR1 is MNHNS, CDR2 SASEGT, per germline. CDR3 DNA: TGTGCCAGCAGAGACACAACTTACACTGAAGCTTTCTTT. Amino acid sequence: CASRDTTYTEAFF.

The chain uses TRBV6-6 and TRBJ2-2; the match to TRBD1 covers 7 bases. The germline V gene has CDR1 MNHNY and CDR2 SVGAGI (reference sequence). The CDR3 contains 14 residues. Unmatched junction bases numbered 4, after V lost 5 bases and J lost 4 bases. CDR3 sequence (DNA): TGTGCCAGCAGTGAGGACAGGAGCACCGGGGAGCTGTTTTTT. As protein: CASSEDRSTGELFF.

This chain links TRBV4-2 with TRBJ2-3, with D perhaps matching TRBD2 (6 bases). This CDR3 has 16 residues. Germline CDR1 is LGHNA and CDR2 is YNFKEQ. The V end lost 0 bases, the J end lost 6 bases, and 16 bases lay between the germline ends. The chain's CDR3 is CASSQDLRARGDTQYF. The DNA of the CDR3 is TGTGCCAGCAGCCAAGATCTCCGCGCCCGGGGGGATACGCAGTATTTT.

The genes are TRBV4-1 and TRBJ1-1; D is undetermined. Germline CDR1 is MGHRA and CDR2 is YSYEKL. V lost 4 bases and J lost 1, with 7 bases in between. This CDR3 has 13 amino acids. CDR3 bases: TGCGCCAGCAGCCCTCGGAGGAACACTGAAGCTTTCTTT. It specifies CASSPRRNTEAFF.

The chain carries TRBV19 and TRBJ1-1, with D possibly TRBD1 on 6 matching bases. This CDR3 comprises 15 residues. Trimming shortened V by 8 bases and J by 0 bases, and 16 bases separated the two germline ends. CDR1 is LNHDA, CDR2 SQIVND, per germline (reference sequence). The CDR3, as DNA: TGTGCCAGTGGAGTCGGGGGGCATCTGAACACTGAAGCTTTCTTT. It codes for CASGVGGHLNTEAFF.

This chain joins TRBV5-4 and TRBJ2-3; TRBD2 agrees at 13 bases. The CDR3 covers 16 residues. Germline values: CDR1 SGHNT, CDR2 YYREEE (reference sequence). Losses at the gene ends were 0 bases for V and 4 bases for J; bases not matched to a gene: 2. The CDR3 reads CASSLGLAGGSDTQYF. Here the CDR3 DNA reads TGTGCCAGCAGCTTGGGACTAGCGGGAGGCTCAGATACGCAGTATTTT.

This rearrangement joins TRBV6-5 to TRBJ1-6, with 8 nucleotides matching TRBD1. J was trimmed by 7 bases and V by 4 bases; bases with no gene match: 9. The CDR3 has 16 residues. Per germline, CDR1 MNHEY and CDR2 SVGAGI. CDR3 residues: CASSLFGQGGNSPLHF. The CDR3 DNA sequence: TGTGCCAGCAGTTTATTTGGACAGGGCGGGAATTCACCCCTCCACTTT.

The chain joins TRBV15 to TRBJ2-3; either TRBD1 or TRBD2 may supply D (6 bases each). Germline values: CDR1 LNHNV, CDR2 YYDKDF (reference sequence). The CDR3 has 15 residues. V lost 1 base to trimming and J lost 2 bases, with 10 bases between them. The CDR3 is CATSRGGADTDTQYF. CDR3 nucleotides: TGTGCCACCAGCAGAGGGGGGGCCGACACAGATACGCAGTATTTT.

The chain recombines TRBV6-1 with TRBJ2-1; no clear D. V dropped 6 bases and J dropped 3 bases, with 9 bases sitting between them. Germline-derived CDR1 and CDR2 are MNHNS and SASEGT. The CDR3 length is 13 residues. The CDR3 region is CASRDVYYNEQFF. DNA of the CDR3: TGTGCCAGCAGAGACGTCTACTACAATGAGCAGTTCTTC.

This chain joins TRBV19 and TRBJ1-3; 10 bases are shared with TRBD1. The J call may be in error: the DNA end matches TRBJ2-2 better. The CDR3 runs to 15 residues. Germline values: CDR1 LNHDA, CDR2 SQIVND (reference sequence). CDR3 sequence: CASSMTGGGTGELFF. Here the CDR3 DNA reads TGTGCCAGTAGCATGACAGGGGGCGGGACCGGGGAGCTGTTTTTT.

V usage is TRBV6-6 and J usage is TRBJ2-5; 8 bases map to TRBD1. The CDR3 covers 15 residues. The germline V gene has CDR1 MNHNY and CDR2 SVGAGI (reference sequence). Losses at the gene ends were 5 bases for V and 1 base for J; bases not matched to a gene: 6. The CDR3 sequence is CASSGSGQVQETQYF. The CDR3 DNA reads TGTGCCAGCAGTGGCTCGGGACAGGTCCAAGAGACCCAGTACTTC.

The table lists this clone with a count of one. V is TRBV5-1 and J is TRBJ2-5; tentative D call: TRBD2 (6 bases). There are 15 residues in the CDR3. V was cut by 4 bases and J by 5 bases, with 18 bases left in between. Germline V gene sequence: CDR1 SGHRS, CDR2 YFSETQ. CDR3 in amino acids: CASSTDSGRRETQYF. CDR3 DNA: TGCGCCAGCAGCACCGACTCAGGGAGGAGGGAGACCCAGTACTTC.

The genes are TRBV18 and TRBJ1-5; unclear D gene. Trimming took off 5 bases at V and 3 bases at J, with 8 bases between the two ends. This CDR3 is 13 amino acids long. Looked up from germline, CDR1 is KGHSH and CDR2 is LQKENI. Here the CDR3 DNA reads TGTGCCAGCTCAGGGGAGTCCAATCAGCCCCAGCATTTT. Translating gives CASSGESNQPQHF.

The gene calls are TRBV9 and TRBJ1-3, with a possible D match to TRBD1 (6 bases). Germline CDR1 and CDR2: SGDLS and YYNGEE. This CDR3 spans 16 amino acids. Trimming left V 0 bases short and J 0 bases short, with 10 bases between. The CDR3 region is CASSVGQVFSGNTIYF. The CDR3 coding sequence is TGTGCCAGCAGCGTAGGACAGGTCTTCTCTGGAAACACCATATATTTT.

J is TRBJ1-2 and V is TRBV6-1; the D is unclear. V was clipped by 8 bases and J by 0 bases, with 10 bases between them. CDR1 and CDR2 from the germline V gene are MNHNS and SASEGT. This CDR3 is built from 13 residues. CDR3 amino acids: CASRVGTNYGYTF. CDR3 nucleotides: TGTGCCAGCCGGGTGGGGACTAACTATGGCTACACCTTC.

The chain uses TRBV9 and TRBJ2-3, with 13 bases fitting TRBD2. The CDR3 is 16 residues long. Germline assignment: CDR1 SGDLS and CDR2 YYNGEE. Germline trimming cut 2 bases from V and 4 bases from J; bases unmatched to any gene: 4. In DNA, the CDR3 is TGTGCCAGCAGCGTTGGGGGACTAGCGGGATCAGATACGCAGTATTTT. Protein product: CASSVGGLAGSDTQYF.

The rearrangement uses TRBV4-1 and TRBJ2-5; 12 bases match TRBD2. J lost 5 bases, V lost 0 bases, and 7 bases had no gene match. Germline V gene sequence: CDR1 MGHRA, CDR2 YSYEKL. The length of the CDR3 is 17 residues. The CDR3 coding sequence is TGCGCCAGCAGCCAAGAATACGGACTAGCGGGGCGGGAGACCCAGTACTTC. Amino acid sequence: CASSQEYGLAGRETQYF.

V and J are TRBV10-2 and TRBJ2-2, with unresolved D. The CDR3 contains 14 residues. Per germline, CDR1 WSHSY and CDR2 SAAADI. With 0 bases removed from V and 5 bases from J, the gap between germline ends came to 7 bases. The CDR3 loop is CASSESRNTGELFF. Here the CDR3 DNA reads TGCGCCAGCAGTGAGTCGAGGAATACCGGGGAGCTGTTTTTT.

This clone is a singleton in its sample. The chain recombines TRBV6-5 with TRBJ1-2, with D possibly TRBD1 on 5 matching bases. This CDR3 has 14 amino acids. V lost 0 bases, J lost 2 bases, and 7 bases lay in between. Germline lookup yields CDR1 MNHEY and CDR2 SVGAGI. Written as DNA, the CDR3 is TGTGCCAGCAGTTACTCGGGGGGGAACTATGGCTACACCTTC. This gives the protein CASSYSGGNYGYTF.

To note about this clone: One end of the junction does not line up with germline, which may come from a read error. V usage is TRBV7-7 and J usage is TRBJ2-5, with D perhaps being TRBD1 or TRBD2 (6 bases each). Germline V gives CDR1 SSHAT, CDR2 FNYEAQ (reference sequence). The CDR3 sequence is 15 residues long. CDR3 bases: TGTGCTAGCAGCTTACTCGGGGGCTTTGAAGAGACCCAGTACTTC. It translates to CASSLLGGFEETQYF.